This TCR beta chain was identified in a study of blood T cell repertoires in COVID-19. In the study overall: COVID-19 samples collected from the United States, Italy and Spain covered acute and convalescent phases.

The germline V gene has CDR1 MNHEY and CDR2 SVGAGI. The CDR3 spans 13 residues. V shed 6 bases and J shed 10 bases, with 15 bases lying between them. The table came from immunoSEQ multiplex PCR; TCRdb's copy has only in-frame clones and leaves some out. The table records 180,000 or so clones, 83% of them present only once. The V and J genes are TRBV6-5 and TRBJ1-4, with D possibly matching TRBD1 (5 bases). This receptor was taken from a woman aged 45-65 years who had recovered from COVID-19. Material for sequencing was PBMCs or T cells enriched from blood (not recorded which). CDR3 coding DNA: TGTGCCAGCAGGGCGACAGTATCGGGAAAACTGTTTTTT. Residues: CASRATVSGKLFF.